The 27 T cell receptor beta chains presented below share a single source sample, sequenced in a study of T cell responses to AZD1222 COVID-19 vaccine (dated by TCRdb to the early 2020s). Libraries were prepared through the immunoSEQ multiplex PCR assay. The table was pulled from immuneACCESS by TCRdb, which kept in-frame rearrangements only. Such tables lose some clones; where checked, under half of the loss comes from unresolved V genes, and the rest has no known cause. The sample table holds about 120,000 clones, of which approximately 84% were seen once. 9.4% of the sample is taken by the ten largest. The time point tag for this specimen amounts to: baseline before first vaccination. Sequences were derived from peripheral blood, sampled on day 0 of AZD1222 vaccination. Every receptor here comes from an adult in good health.

This clone was counted between two and nine times. The V call is TRBV5-1, the J call TRBJ1-3; D perhaps matches TRBD1 (5 bases). The ends were cut back, 2 bases at V and 0 bases at J, with 12 bases in the middle. The CDR3 is 16 residues long. Germline V CDR1 and CDR2: SGHRS, YFSETQ. In DNA form, the CDR3 reads TGCGCCAGCAGCTTCGACAGTGCAATCTCTGGAAACACCATATATTTT. Its translation: CASSFDSAISGNTIYF. The full variable domain, rest sourced from reference TRBV5-1 and TRBJ1-3, is KAGVTQTPRYLIKTRGQQVTLSCSPISGHRSVSWYQQTPGQGLQFLFEYFSETQRNKGNFPGRFSGRQFSNSRSEMNVSTLELGDSALYLCASSFDSAISGNTIYFGEGSWLTVV.

The CDR3 nucleotides read TGCGCCAGCAGCTTGACGGGATACTCGAACACCGGGGAGCTGTTTTTT. It yields the protein CASSLTGYSNTGELFF. The chain uses TRBV5-1 and TRBJ2-2; D is possibly TRBD2 (5 bases). Germline CDR1 is SGHRS and CDR2 is YFSETQ. This CDR3 is built from 16 residues. V lost 1 base, J lost 0 bases, and 10 bases lay in between. Using reference TRBV5-1 and TRBJ2-2 for the parts outside the CDR3, the full variable domain is KAGVTQTPRYLIKTRGQQVTLSCSPISGHRSVSWYQQTPGQGLQFLFEYFSETQRNKGNFPGRFSGRQFSNSRSEMNVSTLELGDSALYLCASSLTGYSNTGELFFGEGSRLTVL.

The chain has TRBV28 and TRBJ2-1; no definite D call. The CDR3 has 13 residues. V lost 5 bases and J 7 bases, leaving 12 bases between the germline ends. Germline V gene data show CDR1 as MDHEN and CDR2 as SYDVKM. The CDR3: CASSLYKRNEQFF. The DNA for the CDR3 is TGTGCCAGCAGTCTTTACAAAAGGAATGAGCAGTTCTTC.

The rearrangement uses TRBV7-2 and TRBJ2-3; TRBD2 matches at 9 bases. The V segment lost 0 bases and the J segment 2 bases; nucleotides outside the gene matches: 6. Germline lookup yields CDR1 SGHTA and CDR2 FQGNSA. The CDR3 consists of 17 residues. The CDR3 here is CASSLARTSDHTDTQYF. The CDR3 region has the DNA TGTGCCAGCAGCTTAGCTAGGACTAGCGACCACACAGATACGCAGTATTTT.

This clone has just one count. The rearrangement links TRBV20-1 to TRBJ2-5; the D gene is possibly TRBD1 (6 bases). The CDR3 extends over 11 amino acids. Trimming stripped 6 bases from V and 7 bases from J, with 12 bases between. CDR1 and CDR2 (germline): DFQATT, SNEGSKA (reference sequence). The CDR3 here is CSAGTRGTQYF. The CDR3 coding sequence is TGCAGTGCGGGGACACGAGGGACCCAGTACTTC.

This chain uses TRBV29-1 with TRBJ2-7; D possibly corresponds to TRBD2 (6 bases). The CDR3 contains 15 residues. Germline CDR1 and CDR2: SQVTM and ANQGSEA. The germline V and J ends were trimmed by 4 bases and 4 bases, with 20 bases remaining between them. This CDR3 reads CSVAAGGVAGYEQYF. CDR3 nucleotide sequence: TGCAGCGTTGCAGCAGGAGGTGTGGCGGGGTACGAGCAGTACTTC.

The CDR3 here is CASSATGAYEQYF. CDR3 sequence (DNA): TGTGCCAGCAGCGCTACAGGGGCCTACGAGCAGTACTTC. The V and J genes are TRBV9 and TRBJ2-7; 7 bases are a match to TRBD1. V lost 3 bases to trimming and J lost 2 bases; unmatched junction nucleotides: 2. CDR1 is SGDLS and CDR2 is YYNGEE in the germline V gene. The CDR3 has 13 amino acids.

The rearrangement links TRBV19 to TRBJ1-4, with a tentative D call TRBD1 (5 bases). CDR3 length: 14 residues. V was pared by 7 bases and J by 8 bases, with 17 bases between. Per germline, CDR1 LNHDA and CDR2 SQIVND (reference sequence). CDR3 nucleotides: TGTGCCAGTAACGAGCTGGGGGTGGGGGAAAAACTGTTTTTT. It codes for CASNELGVGEKLFF.

This chain joins TRBV28 and TRBJ2-7, with D possibly being TRBD2 (6 bases). Germline V gene lookup returns CDR1 MDHEN and CDR2 SYDVKM. The length of the CDR3 is 15 residues. Deletions cut 5 bases from V and 2 bases from J, with 16 bases between. The CDR3 DNA is TGTGCCAGCAGTCCTACCCTAGCGACAACCTACGAGCAGTACTTC. This sequence encodes CASSPTLATTYEQYF.

This chain joins TRBV2 and TRBJ1-6, with TRBD1 as a possible D gene (5 bases). The CDR3 has 15 amino acids. With 8 bases removed from V and 0 bases from J, the gap between germline ends came to 11 bases. Per germline, CDR1 SNHLY and CDR2 FYNNEI. CDR3 loop: CASQTESSYNSPLHF. In DNA form, the CDR3 reads TGTGCCAGCCAGACAGAGAGCTCCTATAATTCACCCCTCCACTTT. The variable domain in full, completed from reference TRBV2 and TRBJ1-6, reads EPEVTQTPSHQVTQMGQEVILRCVPISNHLYFYWYRQILGQKVEFLVSFYNNEISEKSEIFDDQFSVERPDGSNFTLKIRSTKLEDSAMYFCASQTESSYNSPLHFGNGTRLTVT.

The chain is built from TRBV6-5 and TRBJ2-7, with TRBD1 matching over 7 bases. Trimming took 0 bases from V and 1 from J; bases not matched to a gene: 3. The germline gives CDR1 MNHEY, CDR2 SVGAGI. The CDR3 contains 15 residues. DNA for the CDR3: TGTGCCAGCAGTTACTCAGGGGGCCTTTCCTACGAGCAGTACTTC. Its protein is CASSYSGGLSYEQYF.

This chain links TRBV14 with TRBJ2-5; D not resolved. CDR3 length equals 12 residues. From germline, CDR1 is SGHDN and CDR2 FVKESK. V was cut by 1 base and J by 5 bases, with 5 bases left in between. DNA for the CDR3: TGTGCCAGCAGCCAAGTCGGTGAGACCCAGTACTTC. This translates into CASSQVGETQYF.

This chain links TRBV24-1 with TRBJ2-7; D remains unclear. This CDR3 is 15 amino acids long. Germline V gives CDR1 KGHDR, CDR2 SFDVKD. Trimming pared 4 bases from V and 4 bases from J, leaving 16 bases between. CDR3 coding DNA: TGTGCCACCAGTGAATTTGGCCCGGACGGATACGAGCAGTACTTC. Encoded protein: CATSEFGPDGYEQYF.

J is TRBJ2-2 and V is TRBV4-3, with D hard to call. Per germline, CDR1 LGHNA and CDR2 YSLEER. The CDR3 is 15 amino acids. Trimming took 0 bases from V and 6 from J, leaving 11 bases between them. The CDR3 DNA is TGCGCCAGCAGCCAAGAACGTGCTCGGTCCGGGGAGCTGTTTTTT. Translated: CASSQERARSGELFF.

The chain uses TRBV30 and TRBJ2-2, with TRBD2 matching over 8 bases. This CDR3 is 15 amino acids long. CDR1 is GTSNPN and CDR2 is SVGIG in the germline V gene (reference sequence). V lost 3 bases and J lost 4; bases outside the gene matches: 7. DNA of the CDR3: TGTGCCTGGAGCCGCGGGGGGAGTAGCACCGGGGAGCTGTTTTTT. Residues: CAWSRGGSSTGELFF.

The chain employs TRBV18 and TRBJ2-7; 9 nucleotides agree with TRBD1. V was pared by 6 bases and J by 6 bases, with 12 bases of the junction left unmatched. The CDR3 is 15 residues long. Germline-derived CDR1 and CDR2 are KGHSH and LQKENI. Here the CDR3 DNA reads TGTGCCAGCTCGCGTCGGACAGGGGTATCGGGCGAGCAGTACTTC. Its protein is CASSRRTGVSGEQYF.

The chain joins TRBV15 to TRBJ2-3, with 11 bases matching TRBD1. With V trimmed by 0 bases and J by 4 bases, 3 bases remained unmatched. Germline V lookup: CDR1 LNHNV, CDR2 YYDKDF (reference sequence). The CDR3 contains 16 residues. Here the CDR3 reads CATSRDGQGASDTQYF. CDR3 nucleotide sequence: TGTGCCACCAGCAGAGATGGACAGGGGGCTTCAGATACGCAGTATTTT.

The chain joins TRBV27 to TRBJ1-1; D is ambiguous. Trimming left V 10 bases short and J 0 bases short, with 3 bases between. Germline CDR1 is MNHEY and CDR2 is SMNVEV (reference sequence). The CDR3 contains 10 residues. The CDR3 bases are TGTGCCACCATGAACACTGAAGCTTTCTTT. It specifies CATMNTEAFF.

The chain recombines TRBV21-1 with TRBJ2-2; TRBD2, the D gene given by the table, was not confirmed from the DNA. TRBV21-1 is given as a pseudogene. CDR3 length equals 17 residues. DNA of the CDR3: TGTGCCAGCAGCACGGAGGGAGGGAACGCGAACACCGGGGAGCTGTTTTTT. The encoded protein is CASSTEGGNANTGELFF.

The chain joins TRBV7-9 to TRBJ1-5; the D is unclear. The CDR3 is made up of 16 amino acids. V was pared by 1 base and J by 0 bases, with 10 bases between. CDR1 and CDR2 (germline): SEHNR, FQNEAQ (reference sequence). In nucleotides, the CDR3 is TGTGCCAGCAGCTTAGGGACGGATTATAGCAATCAGCCCCAGCATTTT. This translates into CASSLGTDYSNQPQHF.

V usage is TRBV28 and J usage is TRBJ1-4, with 9 bases identical to TRBD1. In germline, CDR1 is MDHEN, CDR2 SYDVKM. V lost 2 bases to trimming and J lost 4 bases; unmatched junction nucleotides: 2. CDR3 length equals 15 residues. CDR3 residues: CASSLNRGLNEKLFF. The CDR3, as DNA: TGTGCCAGCAGTTTAAACAGGGGGCTTAATGAAAAACTGTTTTTT.

The chain uses TRBV18 and TRBJ1-2; D uncertain. CDR1 and CDR2 (germline): KGHSH, LQKENI. CDR3 length: 15 amino acids. Trimming pared 0 bases from V and 6 bases from J, leaving 14 bases between. The CDR3 coding sequence is TGTGCCAGCTCACCACCGTCACTTAGTTTAGATGGCTACACCTTC. It translates to CASSPPSLSLDGYTF.

The chain joins TRBV19 to TRBJ2-2; maybe TRBD2 (6 bases). Germline values: CDR1 LNHDA, CDR2 SQIVND (reference sequence). This CDR3 comprises 15 residues. V dropped 5 bases and J dropped 1 base, with 11 bases sitting between them. The CDR3 sequence is CASSPGTLNTGELFF. The CDR3 DNA follows: TGTGCCAGTAGTCCCGGGACTCTGAACACCGGGGAGCTGTTTTTT.

This rearrangement joins TRBV7-9 to TRBJ1-1; TRBD1 matches 8 bases. CDR3 length: 17 amino acids. Germline V gives CDR1 SEHNR, CDR2 FQNEAQ (reference sequence). V trimming: 2 bases; J trimming: 6 bases; junction bases outside the gene matches: 14. The CDR3 protein is CASSLSLFAATGAEAFF. The CDR3 nucleotides are TGTGCCAGCAGCTTATCTCTGTTCGCAGCGACAGGGGCTGAAGCTTTCTTT. Using reference TRBV7-9 and TRBJ1-1 for the parts outside the CDR3, the full variable domain is DTGVSQNPRHKITKRGQNVTFRCDPISEHNRLYWYRQTLGQGPEFLTYFQNEAQLEKSRLLSDRFSAERPKGSFSTLEIQRTEQGDSAMYLCASSLSLFAATGAEAFFGQGTRLTVV.

The V gene is TRBV7-2, the J gene TRBJ1-5; TRBD1 matches 9 bases. The germline V gene encodes CDR1 SGHTA and CDR2 FQGNSA. Trimming cost V 5 bases and J 6 bases; bases outside gene matches: 8. The CDR3 is made up of 15 amino acids. As DNA, the CDR3 is TGTGCCAGCAGCCCGCGGACAGGGGAGGGTCAGCCCCAGCATTTT. Translating gives CASSPRTGEGQPQHF.

V is TRBV5-1 and J is TRBJ2-3, with 8 bases that match TRBD1. Germline V gene lookup returns CDR1 SGHRS and CDR2 YFSETQ. V dropped 5 bases and J dropped 1; count of bases not matched to a gene: 9. CDR3 size: 16 residues. The chain's CDR3 is CASSFTGTGGTDTQYF. CDR3 coding DNA: TGCGCCAGCAGTTTCACCGGGACAGGAGGCACAGATACGCAGTATTTT.

This chain joins TRBV7-8 and TRBJ2-5, with 7 positions matching TRBD2. CDR3 length equals 15 residues. CDR1 SGHVS and CDR2 FQNEAQ come from the germline V gene. V lost 3 bases and J lost 2; bases outside the gene matches: 6. CDR3 nucleotide sequence: TGTGCCAGCAGCTTGCAACTAGCGATACAAGAGACCCAGTACTTC. Translated: CASSLQLAIQETQYF.